One sample yielded the 6 T cell receptor beta chains listed below, sequenced in a study of technical replicates of blood from four donors. Only in-frame clones appear in the TCRdb table, and some are missing; sequencing was by immunoSEQ multiplex PCR. This table has some 70,000 clones, roughly 92% appearing once. The sample taken for sequencing was T cells isolated from PBMCs. These receptors were obtained from a human donor in good health.

The chain links TRBV5-4 to TRBJ2-5; 7 bases are a match to TRBD2. The CDR3 consists of 19 residues. The germline V gene has CDR1 SGHNT and CDR2 YYREEE (reference sequence). The V and J ends lost 2 bases and 3 bases, in that order; junction bases with no gene match: 19. The CDR3 coding sequence is TGTGCCAGCAGCTTCGGTCTCCGCGTCGGGCGCGGGGGAAAAGAGACCCAGTACTTC. This translates into CASSFGLRVGRGGKETQYF.

The chain couples TRBV4-1 to TRBJ2-2; D perhaps matches TRBD2 (6 bases). CDR1 MGHRA and CDR2 YSYEKL come from the germline V gene. This CDR3 is built from 15 residues. The V and J ends lost 1 base and 9 bases respectively, with 15 bases between them. In DNA form, the CDR3 reads TGCGCCAGCAGCCAAGTGTCGGGAGCACGGAGGGAGCTGTTTTTT. Residues: CASSQVSGARRELFF.

The rearrangement joins TRBV5-1 to TRBJ2-7, with 12 bases fitting TRBD2. The CDR3 runs 19 residues. Trimming cost V 4 bases and J 2 bases; bases outside gene matches: 16. The V gene's germline CDR1 is SGHRS and CDR2 YFSETQ. Here the CDR3 reads CASSVPLAGGFGKAYEQYF. CDR3 nucleotides: TGCGCCAGCAGCGTACCACTAGCGGGAGGCTTCGGTAAAGCCTACGAGCAGTACTTC. The complete variable domain, with remaining parts taken from reference TRBV5-1 and TRBJ2-7, reads KAGVTQTPRYLIKTRGQQVTLSCSPISGHRSVSWYQQTPGQGLQFLFEYFSETQRNKGNFPGRFSGRQFSNSRSEMNVSTLELGDSALYLCASSVPLAGGFGKAYEQYFGPGTRLTVT.

V gene TRBV28 combines with J gene TRBJ1-1, with 7 bases matching TRBD1. In germline, CDR1 is MDHEN, CDR2 SYDVKM. CDR3 length: 16 amino acids. V lost 5 bases to trimming and J lost 2 bases; unmatched junction nucleotides: 11. The CDR3 region has the DNA TGTGCCAGCAGTCGGACAGGTTCGGGCCCCAACACTGAAGCTTTCTTT. The encoded protein is CASSRTGSGPNTEAFF.

The chain recombines TRBV5-1 with TRBJ1-3; D possibly corresponds to TRBD1 (5 bases). CDR1 is SGHRS, CDR2 YFSETQ, per germline. CDR3 size: 12 residues. Deletions cut 2 bases from V and 8 bases from J, with 8 bases between. CDR3 coding DNA: TGCGCCAGCAGCTTTGGAGGGGACACCATATATTTT. Its translation is CASSFGGDTIYF.

CDR3: CASSLALSGSTDTQYF. The CDR3 DNA follows: TGTGCCAGCAGCTTAGCGCTAAGCGGGAGCACAGATACGCAGTATTTT. The chain couples TRBV7-6 to TRBJ2-3, with D maybe TRBD2 (6 bases). V was clipped by 0 bases and J by 0 bases, with 10 bases between them. The CDR3 sequence is 16 residues long. Per germline, CDR1 SGHVS and CDR2 FNYEAQ. The whole variable domain, remainder taken from reference TRBV7-6 and TRBJ2-3, is GAGVSQSPRYKVTKRGQDVALRCDPISGHVSLYWYRQALGQGPEFLTYFNYEAQQDKSGLPNDRFSAERPEGSISTLTIQRTEQRDSAMYRCASSLALSGSTDTQYFGPGTRLTVL.